The present TCR beta chain was sequenced within a study of CD8 T cells in Susac syndrome. The overall study: Patients with Susac syndrome had blood drawn and were at that point therapy-naive, on corticosteroids, or on intravenous immunoglobulin alone.

When the RNA was reverse transcribed, random hexamers were used with an input of about 0.45 to 1 ug. TCRdb itself ran the immunoSEQ multiplex PCR reads through MiXCR, one entry per CDR3 protein. The table has 240,000 or so distinct CDR3 sequences, 96% seen once. Germline values: CDR1 SGHRS, CDR2 YFSETQ. The CDR3 is made up of 12 amino acids. Trimming removed 5 bases from V and 8 bases from J, with 11 bases in between. Study-wide findings and caveats: Clonal expansion was missing from Susac syndrome CD4+ T cell repertoires.

Points on this clonotype: Its specificity is not known.

The V gene is TRBV5-1, the J gene TRBJ2-1; D unclear. Sequencing input: CD4+ T cells from PBMCs. The clonotype was recovered from a human donor with Susac syndrome. The CDR3 loop reads CASSFGGDEQFF. The CDR3 DNA reads as TGCGCCAGCAGTTTTGGTGGCGATGAGCAGTTCTTC.